This T cell receptor beta chain was obtained from a study of blood T cell repertoires in COVID-19. The repertoire was sequenced with immunoSEQ multiplex PCR; TCRdb's copy has only in-frame clones and lacks some. The top ten clones hold 5.7% of a sample with approximately 100,000 clones, roughly 92% of them seen once. Looked up from germline, CDR1 is MNHNY and CDR2 is SVGAGI (reference sequence). V was cut by 6 bases and J by 6 bases, with 14 bases left in between. This CDR3 has 14 residues. The chain links TRBV6-6 to TRBJ1-4, with D possibly TRBD1 on 6 matching bases. Specimen: peripheral blood. The clonotype originates from a man between 65 and 85 years old with acute or convalescent COVID-19. This CDR3 reads CASRNTGYDEKLFF. The CDR3 nucleotides read TGTGCCAGCAGAAATACAGGGTACGATGAAAAACTGTTTTTT.